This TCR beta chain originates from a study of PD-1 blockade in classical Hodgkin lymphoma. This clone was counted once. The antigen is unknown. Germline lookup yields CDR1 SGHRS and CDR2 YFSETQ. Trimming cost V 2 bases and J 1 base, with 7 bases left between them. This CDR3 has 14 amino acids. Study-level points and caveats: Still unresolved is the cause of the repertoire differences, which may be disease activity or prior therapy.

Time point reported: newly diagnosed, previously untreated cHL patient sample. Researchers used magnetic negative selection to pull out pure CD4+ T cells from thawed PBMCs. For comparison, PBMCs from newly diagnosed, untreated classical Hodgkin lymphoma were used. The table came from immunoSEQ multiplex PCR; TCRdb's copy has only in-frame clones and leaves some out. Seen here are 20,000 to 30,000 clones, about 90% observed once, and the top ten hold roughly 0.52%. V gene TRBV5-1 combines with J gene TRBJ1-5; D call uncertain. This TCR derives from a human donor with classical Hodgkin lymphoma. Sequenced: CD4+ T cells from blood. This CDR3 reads CASSFSESNQPQHF. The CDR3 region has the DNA TGCGCCAGCAGCTTTTCGGAGAGCAATCAGCCCCAGCATTTT. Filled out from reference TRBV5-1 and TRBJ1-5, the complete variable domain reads KAGVTQTPRYLIKTRGQQVTLSCSPISGHRSVSWYQQTPGQGLQFLFEYFSETQRNKGNFPGRFSGRQFSNSRSEMNVSTLELGDSALYLCASSFSESNQPQHFGDGTRLSIL.